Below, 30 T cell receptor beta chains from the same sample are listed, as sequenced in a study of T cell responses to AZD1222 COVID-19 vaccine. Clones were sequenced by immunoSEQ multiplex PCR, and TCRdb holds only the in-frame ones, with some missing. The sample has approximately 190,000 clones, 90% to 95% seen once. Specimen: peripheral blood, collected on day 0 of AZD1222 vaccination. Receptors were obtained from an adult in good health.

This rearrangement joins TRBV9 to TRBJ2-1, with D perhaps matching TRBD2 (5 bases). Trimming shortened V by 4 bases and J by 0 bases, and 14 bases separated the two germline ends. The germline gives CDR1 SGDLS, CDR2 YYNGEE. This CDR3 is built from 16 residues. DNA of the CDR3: TGTGCCAGCAGCCCGACCTCCGGGATCTCCTACAATGAGCAGTTCTTC. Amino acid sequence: CASSPTSGISYNEQFF.

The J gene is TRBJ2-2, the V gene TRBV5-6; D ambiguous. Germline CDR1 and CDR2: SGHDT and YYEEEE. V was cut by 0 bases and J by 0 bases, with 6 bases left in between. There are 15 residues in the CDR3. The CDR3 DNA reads TGTGCCAGCAGCTTGGGGCCGACGAACACCGGGGAGCTGTTTTTT. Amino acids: CASSLGPTNTGELFF. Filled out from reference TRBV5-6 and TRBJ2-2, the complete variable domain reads DAGVTQSPTHLIKTRGQQVTLRCSPKSGHDTVSWYQQALGQGPQFIFQYYEEEERQRGNFPDRFSGHQFPNYSSELNVNALLLGDSALYLCASSLGPTNTGELFFGEGSRLTVL.

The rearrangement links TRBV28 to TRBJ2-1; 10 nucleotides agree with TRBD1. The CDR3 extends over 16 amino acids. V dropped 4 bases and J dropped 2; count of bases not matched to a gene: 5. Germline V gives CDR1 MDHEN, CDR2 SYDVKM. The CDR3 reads CASSSGQGSTYNEQFF. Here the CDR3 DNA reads TGTGCCAGCAGTTCGGGACAGGGGAGCACCTACAATGAGCAGTTCTTC.

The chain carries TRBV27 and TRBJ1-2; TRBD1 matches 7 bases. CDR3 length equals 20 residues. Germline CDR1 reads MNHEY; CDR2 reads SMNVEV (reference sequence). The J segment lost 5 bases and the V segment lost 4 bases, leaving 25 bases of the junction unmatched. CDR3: CASSSLTRDSAGPDPYGYTF. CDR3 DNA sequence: TGTGCCAGCAGTTCCTTAACCCGGGACAGCGCAGGCCCCGATCCTTATGGCTACACCTTC.

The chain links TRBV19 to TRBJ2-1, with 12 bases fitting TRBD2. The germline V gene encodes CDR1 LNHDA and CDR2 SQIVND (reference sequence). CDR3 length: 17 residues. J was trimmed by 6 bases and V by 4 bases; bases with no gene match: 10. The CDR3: CASSTRRTSGIFNEQFF. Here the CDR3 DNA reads TGTGCCAGTAGTACCCGTCGGACTAGCGGGATATTCAATGAGCAGTTCTTC.

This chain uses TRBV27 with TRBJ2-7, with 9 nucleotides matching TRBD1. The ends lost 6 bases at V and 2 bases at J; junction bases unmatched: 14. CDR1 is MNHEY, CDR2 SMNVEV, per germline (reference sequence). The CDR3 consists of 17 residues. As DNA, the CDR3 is TGTGCCAGCAGCATCCGACTCGGGACAGGGTTTCCCTACGAGCAGTACTTC. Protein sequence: CASSIRLGTGFPYEQYF.

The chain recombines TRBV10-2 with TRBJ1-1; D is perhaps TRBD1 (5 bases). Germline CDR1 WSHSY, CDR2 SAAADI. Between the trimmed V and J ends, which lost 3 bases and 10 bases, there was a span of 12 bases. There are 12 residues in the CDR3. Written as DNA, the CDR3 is TGCGCCAGCAGTGAACCGACAGTTGGAGCTTTCTTT. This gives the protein CASSEPTVGAFF.

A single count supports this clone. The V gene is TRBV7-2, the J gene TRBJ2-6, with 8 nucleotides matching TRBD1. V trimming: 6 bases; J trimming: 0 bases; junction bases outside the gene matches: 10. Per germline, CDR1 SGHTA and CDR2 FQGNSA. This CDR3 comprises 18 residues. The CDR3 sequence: CASRPWTGRSSGANVLTF. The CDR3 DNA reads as TGTGCCAGCAGACCGTGGACAGGGAGAAGCTCTGGGGCCAACGTCCTGACTTTC.

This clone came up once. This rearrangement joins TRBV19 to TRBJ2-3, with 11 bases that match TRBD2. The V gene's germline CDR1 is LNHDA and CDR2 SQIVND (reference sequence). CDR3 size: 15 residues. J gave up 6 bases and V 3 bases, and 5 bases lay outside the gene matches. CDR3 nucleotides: TGTGCCAGTAGTATGGCTAGCGGGAGGCGGGATACGCAGTATTTT. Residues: CASSMASGRRDTQYF.

The CDR3 loop is CASRRTDSNTEAFF. In DNA, the CDR3 is TGTGCCAGTAGGAGGACGGACTCGAACACTGAAGCTTTCTTT. The J gene is TRBJ1-1, the V gene TRBV19; D remains ambiguous. The CDR3 spans 14 residues. Trimming cost V 6 bases and J 1 base, with 12 bases left between them. Germline loops: CDR1 LNHDA, CDR2 SQIVND (reference sequence).

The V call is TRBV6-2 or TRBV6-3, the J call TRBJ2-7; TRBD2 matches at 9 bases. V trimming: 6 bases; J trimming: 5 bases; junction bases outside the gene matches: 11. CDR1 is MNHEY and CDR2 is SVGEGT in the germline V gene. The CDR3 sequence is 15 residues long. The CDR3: CASSRISAGGHEQYF. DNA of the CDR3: TGTGCCAGCAGCCGCATTTCTGCGGGAGGGCACGAGCAGTACTTC.

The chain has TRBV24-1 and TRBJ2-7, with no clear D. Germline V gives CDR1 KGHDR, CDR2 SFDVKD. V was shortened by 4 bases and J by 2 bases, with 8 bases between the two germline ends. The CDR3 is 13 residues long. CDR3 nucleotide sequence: TGTGCCACCAGTGACTCCGGAGCCTACGAGCAGTACTTC. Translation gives CATSDSGAYEQYF.

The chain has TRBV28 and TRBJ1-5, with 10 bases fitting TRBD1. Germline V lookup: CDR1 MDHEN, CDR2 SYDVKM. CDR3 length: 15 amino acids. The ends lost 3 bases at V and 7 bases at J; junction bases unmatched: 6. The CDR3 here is CASSFSGQGGQPQHF. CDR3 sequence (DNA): TGTGCCAGCAGTTTCTCTGGACAGGGGGGACAGCCCCAGCATTTT.

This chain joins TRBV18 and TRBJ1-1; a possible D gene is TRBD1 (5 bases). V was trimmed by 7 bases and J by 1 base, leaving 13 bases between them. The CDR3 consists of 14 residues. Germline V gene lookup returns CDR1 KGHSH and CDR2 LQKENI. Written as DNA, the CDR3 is TGTGCCAGCTGGCCAGACAGCCCGAACACTGAAGCTTTCTTT. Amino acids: CASWPDSPNTEAFF. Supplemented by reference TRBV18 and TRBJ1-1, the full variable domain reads NAGVMQNPRHLVRRRGQEARLRCSPMKGHSHVYWYRQLPEEGLKFMVYLQKENIIDESGMPKERFSAEFPKEGPSILRIQQVVRGDSAAYFCASWPDSPNTEAFFGQGTRLTVV.

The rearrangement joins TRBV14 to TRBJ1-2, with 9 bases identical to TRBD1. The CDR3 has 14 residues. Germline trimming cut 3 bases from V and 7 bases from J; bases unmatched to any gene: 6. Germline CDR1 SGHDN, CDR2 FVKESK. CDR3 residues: CASSQLQGAGGYTF. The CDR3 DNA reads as TGTGCCAGCAGCCAGCTACAGGGGGCGGGTGGCTACACCTTC. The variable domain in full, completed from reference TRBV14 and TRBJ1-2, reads EAGVTQFPSHSVIEKGQTVTLRCDPISGHDNLYWYRRVMGKEIKFLLHFVKESKQDESGMPNNRFLAERTGGTYSTLKVQPAELEDSGVYFCASSQLQGAGGYTFGSGTRLTVV.

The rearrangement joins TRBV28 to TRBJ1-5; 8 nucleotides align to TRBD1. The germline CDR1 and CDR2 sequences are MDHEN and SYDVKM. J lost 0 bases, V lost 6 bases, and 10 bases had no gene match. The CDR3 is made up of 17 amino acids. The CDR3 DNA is TGTGCCAGCAGCGAAGACAGGGGACGGGTTAGCAATCAGCCCCAGCATTTT. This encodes CASSEDRGRVSNQPQHF.

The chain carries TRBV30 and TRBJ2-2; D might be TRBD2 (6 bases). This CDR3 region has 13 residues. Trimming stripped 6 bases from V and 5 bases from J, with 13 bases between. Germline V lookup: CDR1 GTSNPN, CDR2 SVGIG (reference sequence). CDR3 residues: CACIADGTGELFF. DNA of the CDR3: TGTGCCTGCATAGCGGACGGAACCGGGGAGCTGTTTTTT.

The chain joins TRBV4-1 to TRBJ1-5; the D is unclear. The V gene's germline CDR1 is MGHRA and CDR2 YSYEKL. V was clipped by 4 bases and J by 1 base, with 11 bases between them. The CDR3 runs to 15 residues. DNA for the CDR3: TGCGCCAGCAGCCTTACCCGGACCAGCAATCAGCCCCAGCATTTT. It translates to CASSLTRTSNQPQHF.

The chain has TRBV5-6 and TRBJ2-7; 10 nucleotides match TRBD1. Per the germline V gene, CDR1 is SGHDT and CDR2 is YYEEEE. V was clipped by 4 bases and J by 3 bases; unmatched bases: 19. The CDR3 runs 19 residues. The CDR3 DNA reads TGTGCCAGCAGCCGACGGTTCCGGGACAGGGGATATTTAGGCTACGAGCAGTACTTC. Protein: CASSRRFRDRGYLGYEQYF.

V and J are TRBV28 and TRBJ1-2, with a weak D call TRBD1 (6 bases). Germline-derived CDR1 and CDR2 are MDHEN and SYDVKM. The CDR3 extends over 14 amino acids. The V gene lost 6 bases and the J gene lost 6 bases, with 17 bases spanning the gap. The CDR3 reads CASRTLRGADGYTF. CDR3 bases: TGTGCCAGCAGGACGCTAAGGGGGGCGGATGGCTACACCTTC.

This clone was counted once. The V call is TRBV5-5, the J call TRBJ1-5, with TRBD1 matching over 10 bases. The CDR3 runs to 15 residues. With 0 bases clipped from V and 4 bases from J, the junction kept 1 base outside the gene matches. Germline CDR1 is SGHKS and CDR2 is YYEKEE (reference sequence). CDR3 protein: CASSLGQGANQPQHF. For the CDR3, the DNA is TGTGCCAGCAGCTTGGGACAGGGGGCGAATCAGCCCCAGCATTTT.

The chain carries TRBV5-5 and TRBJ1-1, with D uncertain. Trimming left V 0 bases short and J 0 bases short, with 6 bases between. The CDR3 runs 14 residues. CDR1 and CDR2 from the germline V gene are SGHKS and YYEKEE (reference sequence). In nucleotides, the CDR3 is TGTGCCAGCAGCTTGGGCTCGGTGAACACTGAAGCTTTCTTT. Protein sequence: CASSLGSVNTEAFF. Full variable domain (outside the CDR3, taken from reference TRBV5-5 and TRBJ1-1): DAGVTQSPTHLIKTRGQQVTLRCSPISGHKSVSWYQQVLGQGPQFIFQYYEKEERGRGNFPDRFSARQFPNYSSELNVNALLLGDSALYLCASSLGSVNTEAFFGQGTRLTVV.

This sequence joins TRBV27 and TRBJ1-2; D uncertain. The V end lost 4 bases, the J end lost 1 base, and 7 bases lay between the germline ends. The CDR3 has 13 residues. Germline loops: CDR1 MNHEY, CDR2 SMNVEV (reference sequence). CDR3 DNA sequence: TGTGCCAGCAGTTCGGGTCTTAACTATGGCTACACCTTC. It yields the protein CASSSGLNYGYTF.

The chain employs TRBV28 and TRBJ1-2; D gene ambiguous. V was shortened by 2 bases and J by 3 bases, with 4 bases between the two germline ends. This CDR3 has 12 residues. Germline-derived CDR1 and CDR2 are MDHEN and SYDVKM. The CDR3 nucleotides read TGTGCCAGCAGTTTAGGGGACTATGGCTACACCTTC. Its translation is CASSLGDYGYTF.

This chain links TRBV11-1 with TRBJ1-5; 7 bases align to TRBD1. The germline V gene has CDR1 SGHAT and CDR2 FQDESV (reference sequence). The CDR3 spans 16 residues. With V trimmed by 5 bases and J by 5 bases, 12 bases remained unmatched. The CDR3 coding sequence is TGTGCCAGCAGCCAGACCTTCGGGACAGAACATCAGCCCCAGCATTTT. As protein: CASSQTFGTEHQPQHF.

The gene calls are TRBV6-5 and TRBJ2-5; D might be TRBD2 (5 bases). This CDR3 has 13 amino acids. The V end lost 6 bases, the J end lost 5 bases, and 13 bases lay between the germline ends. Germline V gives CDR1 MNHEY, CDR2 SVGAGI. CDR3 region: CASSATRSETQYF. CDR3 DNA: TGTGCCAGCAGCGCTACTAGATCCGAGACCCAGTACTTC.

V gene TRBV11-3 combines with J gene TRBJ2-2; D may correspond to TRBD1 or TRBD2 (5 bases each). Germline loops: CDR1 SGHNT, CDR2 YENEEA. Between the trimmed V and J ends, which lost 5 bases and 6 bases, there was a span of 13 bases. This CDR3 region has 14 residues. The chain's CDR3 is CASSLKMGAGELFF. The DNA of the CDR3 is TGTGCCAGCAGCCTCAAAATGGGGGCCGGGGAGCTGTTTTTT.

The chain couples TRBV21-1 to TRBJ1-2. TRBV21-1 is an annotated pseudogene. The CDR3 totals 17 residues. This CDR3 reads CASSKGPEERTNYGYTF. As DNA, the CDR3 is TGTGCCAGCAGCAAAGGTCCAGAGGAGAGAACTAACTATGGCTACACCTTC.

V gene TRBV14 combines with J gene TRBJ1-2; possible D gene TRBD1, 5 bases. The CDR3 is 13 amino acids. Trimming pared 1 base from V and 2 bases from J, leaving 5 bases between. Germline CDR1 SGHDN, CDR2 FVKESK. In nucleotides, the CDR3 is TGTGCCAGCAGCCAAGGACAGAACTATGGCTACACCTTC. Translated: CASSQGQNYGYTF.

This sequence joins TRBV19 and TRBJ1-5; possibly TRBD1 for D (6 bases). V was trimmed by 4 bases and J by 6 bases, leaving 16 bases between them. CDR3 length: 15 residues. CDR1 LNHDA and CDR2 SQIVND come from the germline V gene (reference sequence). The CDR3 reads CASSNSQTGRQPQHF. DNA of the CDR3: TGTGCCAGTAGTAACTCTCAGACAGGTCGTCAGCCCCAGCATTTT.